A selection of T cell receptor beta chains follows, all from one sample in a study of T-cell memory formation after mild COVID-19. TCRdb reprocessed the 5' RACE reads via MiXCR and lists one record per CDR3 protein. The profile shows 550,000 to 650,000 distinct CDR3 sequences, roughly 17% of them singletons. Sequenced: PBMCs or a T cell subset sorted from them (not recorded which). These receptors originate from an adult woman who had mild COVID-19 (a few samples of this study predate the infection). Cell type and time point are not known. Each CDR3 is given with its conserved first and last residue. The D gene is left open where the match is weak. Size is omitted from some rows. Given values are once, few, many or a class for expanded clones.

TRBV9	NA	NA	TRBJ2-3	CASSVRGGRTDTQYF	TGTGCCAGCAGCGTAAGAGGGGGACGCACAGATACGCAGTATTTT
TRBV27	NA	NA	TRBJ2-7	CASSPFSSYEQYF	TGTGCCAGCAGTCCTTTCAGCTCCTACGAGCAGTACTTC
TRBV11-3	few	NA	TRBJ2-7	CASSSGRKTSYEQYF	TGTGCCAGCAGCTCCGGACGGAAGACCTCCTACGAGCAGTACTTC
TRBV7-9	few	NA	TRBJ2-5	CASSLGAGNVQETQYF	TGTGCCAGCAGCTTAGGGGCAGGGAACGTACAAGAGACCCAGTACTTC
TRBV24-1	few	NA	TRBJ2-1	CATSETLGAGYNEQFF	TGTGCCACCAGTGAGACTCTGGGGGCAGGCTACAATGAGCAGTTCTTC
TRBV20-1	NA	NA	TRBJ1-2	CSARGRRGGDYGYTF	TGCAGTGCTAGAGGGAGAAGGGGAGGGGACTATGGCTACACCTTC
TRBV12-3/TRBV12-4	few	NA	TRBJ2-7	CASRKTGSTYEQYF	TGTGCCAGCAGGAAAACAGGGTCCACCTACGAGCAGTACTTC
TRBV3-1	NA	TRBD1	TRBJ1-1	CASSRTGPMYTEAFF	TGTGCCAGCAGCCGGACAGGGCCGATGTACACTGAAGCTTTCTTT
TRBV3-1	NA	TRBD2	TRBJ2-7	CASSQGLAGKQYF	TGTGCCAGCAGCCAAGGACTAGCGGGTAAGCAGTACTTC
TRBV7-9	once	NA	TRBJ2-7	CASSLSVGSLRDNEQYF	TGTGCCAGCAGCTTAAGTGTGGGGTCTCTTAGGGATAACGAGCAGTACTTC
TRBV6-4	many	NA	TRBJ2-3	CASSDEQEGSDTQYF	TGTGCCAGCAGTGACGAGCAGGAAGGGTCAGATACGCAGTATTTT
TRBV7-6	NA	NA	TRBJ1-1	CASSLNPGVEAFF	TGTGCCAGCAGTTTGAATCCCGGCGTTGAAGCTTTCTTT
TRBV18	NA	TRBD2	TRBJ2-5	CASSPFSGGARETQYF	TGTGCCAGCTCACCATTCAGCGGGGGGGCCCGAGAGACCCAGTACTTC
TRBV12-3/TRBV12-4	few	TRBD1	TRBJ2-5	CASSPSGTGETQYF	TGTGCCAGCAGTCCTTCCGGGACAGGAGAGACCCAGTACTTC
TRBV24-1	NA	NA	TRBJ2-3	CATGTGSTDTQYF	TGTGCCACCGGGACGGGAAGTACAGATACGCAGTATTTT
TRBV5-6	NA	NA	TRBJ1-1	CASITAGRYTEAFF	TGTGCCAGCATCACGGCAGGGCGGTACACTGAAGCTTTCTTT
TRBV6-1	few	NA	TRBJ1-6	CASSQLGTSSPLHF	TGTGCCAGCAGTCAACTAGGGACGTCTTCACCCCTCCACTTT
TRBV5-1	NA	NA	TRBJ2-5	CASRSDWQETQYF	TGCGCCAGCAGATCTGACTGGCAAGAGACCCAGTACTTC
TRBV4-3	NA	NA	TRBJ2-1	CASSQDRLGSGIYNEQFF	TGCGCCAGCAGCCAAGATCGCCTGGGTAGCGGAATCTACAATGAGCAGTTCTTC
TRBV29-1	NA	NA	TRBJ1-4	CSVVGLGNEKLFF	TGCAGCGTTGTGGGACTTGGGAATGAAAAACTGTTTTTT
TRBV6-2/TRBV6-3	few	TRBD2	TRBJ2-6	CASSPTGGTGANVLTF	TGTGCCAGCAGCCCCACGGGGGGGACTGGGGCCAACGTCCTGACTTTC
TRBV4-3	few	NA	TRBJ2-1	CASSQDSEGNNEQFF	TGCGCCAGCAGCCAAGATTCAGAAGGGAACAATGAGCAGTTCTTC
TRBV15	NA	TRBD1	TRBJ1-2	CATSPRTGGKRSYGYTF	TGTGCCACCAGCCCAAGGACAGGGGGCAAGCGGAGCTATGGCTACACCTTC
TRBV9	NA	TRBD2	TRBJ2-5	CASSVGLAGRQKETQYF	TGTGCCAGCAGCGTGGGGCTAGCGGGACGGCAGAAAGAGACCCAGTACTTC
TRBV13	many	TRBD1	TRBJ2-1	CASSSFKPGQEVSSSYNEQFF	TGTGCCAGCAGCTCCTTTAAACCGGGACAGGAGGTTTCGAGCTCCTACAATGAGCAGTTCTTC
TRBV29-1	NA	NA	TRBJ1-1	CSVTRGNTEAFF	TGCAGCGTTACTCGCGGGAACACTGAAGCTTTCTTT
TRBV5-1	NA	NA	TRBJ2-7	CASSSPAGPGPYEQYF	TGCGCCAGCAGCTCTCCGGCCGGACCGGGCCCCTACGAGCAGTACTTC
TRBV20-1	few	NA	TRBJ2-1	CSARLKGSYNEQFF	TGCAGTGCTAGATTGAAGGGGTCCTACAATGAGCAGTTCTTC
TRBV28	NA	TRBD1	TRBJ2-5	CASSLSILRLNKDRRPGPKETQYF	TGTGCCAGCAGTTTATCCATCCTCCGCCTAAACAAGGACAGGCGACCTGGGCCGAAAGAGACCCAGTACTTC
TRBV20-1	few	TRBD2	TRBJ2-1	CSARGYLAGAYNEQFF	TGCAGTGCTAGGGGGTATCTAGCGGGGGCCTACAATGAGCAGTTCTTC
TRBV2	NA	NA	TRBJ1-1	CASSAGRRTEAFF	TGTGCCAGCAGTGCTGGGCGCCGCACTGAAGCTTTCTTT
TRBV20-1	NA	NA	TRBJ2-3	CSARGAGTDTQYF	TGCAGTGCTAGAGGGGCCGGGACAGATACGCAGTATTTT
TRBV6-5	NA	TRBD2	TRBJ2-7	CASSSAGTSGGYEQYF	TGTGCCAGCAGTTCCGCGGGGACTAGCGGGGGCTACGAGCAGTACTTC
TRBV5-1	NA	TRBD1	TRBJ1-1	CASSQGDREQDTEAFF	TGCGCCAGCAGCCAAGGGGACAGGGAACAAGACACTGAAGCTTTCTTT
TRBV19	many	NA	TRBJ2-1	CASSISEVRRNEQFF	TGTGCCAGTAGTATTAGTGAGGTCCGCCGCAATGAGCAGTTCTTC
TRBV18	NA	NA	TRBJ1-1	CASSGSQANTEAFF	TGTGCCAGCTCGGGGTCGCAGGCGAACACTGAAGCTTTCTTT
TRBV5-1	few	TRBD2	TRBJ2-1	CASSLSLAGGYNEQFF	TGCGCCAGCAGCTTGTCGCTAGCGGGGGGGTACAATGAGCAGTTCTTC
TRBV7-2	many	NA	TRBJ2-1	CASSLSSYNEQFF	TGTGCCAGCAGTCTGAGCTCCTACAATGAGCAGTTCTTC
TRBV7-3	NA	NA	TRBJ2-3	CASSLTYLGVTDTQYF	TGTGCCAGCAGCTTAACCTATCTAGGGGTCACAGATACGCAGTATTTT
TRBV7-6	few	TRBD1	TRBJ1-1	CASSSPGQGPMNTEAFF	TGTGCCAGCAGCTCTCCGGGACAGGGACCCATGAACACTGAAGCTTTCTTT
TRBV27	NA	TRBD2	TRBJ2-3	CASRSSGRAFSTDTQYF	TGTGCCAGCAGATCTAGCGGGAGGGCCTTCAGCACAGATACGCAGTATTTT